These 10 T cell receptor beta chains were all obtained from the same sample, sequenced in a study of blood T cell repertoires in COVID-19. Some clones are missing from TCRdb's copy, which holds only in-frame ones; the method was immunoSEQ multiplex PCR. The table has over 350,000 clones, around 88% seen once. Material: peripheral blood. These receptors were taken from a woman in her 30s with acute or convalescent COVID-19.

This clone was recorded once. V and J are TRBV2 and TRBJ2-5, with D perhaps TRBD2 (6 bases). Between the trimmed V and J ends, which lost 7 bases and 1 base, there was a span of 16 bases. In germline, CDR1 is SNHLY, CDR2 FYNNEI. CDR3 length: 15 residues. The CDR3 nucleotides read TGTGCCAGCACCCCCTGGGGGGAGGCCCAAGAGACCCAGTACTTC. Translated: CASTPWGEAQETQYF. The full variable domain, its missing parts supplied by reference TRBV2 and TRBJ2-5, is EPEVTQTPSHQVTQMGQEVILRCVPISNHLYFYWYRQILGQKVEFLVSFYNNEISEKSEIFDDQFSVERPDGSNFTLKIRSTKLEDSAMYFCASTPWGEAQETQYFGPGTRLLVL.

The V gene is TRBV5-8, the J gene TRBJ1-2, with TRBD1 matching over 8 bases. After removal of 0 bases from V and 7 bases from J, the junction contained 5 bases not matched to a gene. In germline, CDR1 is SGHTS, CDR2 YDEGEE. The CDR3 spans 14 residues. The CDR3 DNA reads TGTGCCAGCAGCTTGGGGGACAGGAGACTTGGCTACACCTTC. Translated: CASSLGDRRLGYTF.

The chain employs TRBV6-1 and TRBJ1-2, with 8 positions matching TRBD1. The CDR3 loop spans 14 amino acids. Germline V gene data show CDR1 as MNHNS and CDR2 as SASEGT. Trimming cost V 3 bases and J 7 bases; bases outside gene matches: 7. The CDR3 DNA sequence: TGTGCCAGCAGTGACACAGGGGGGTATTCTGGCTACACCTTC. It codes for CASSDTGGYSGYTF.

V is TRBV7-9 and J is TRBJ1-5; unclear D gene. The CDR3 covers 14 residues. The germline V and J ends were trimmed by 1 base and 0 bases, with 4 bases remaining between them. Germline V gives CDR1 SEHNR, CDR2 FQNEAQ (reference sequence). This CDR3 is CASSLGYSNQPQHF. CDR3 nucleotides: TGTGCCAGCAGCTTAGGTTATAGCAATCAGCCCCAGCATTTT.

This chain links TRBV30 with TRBJ2-3; TRBD2 matches 13 bases. V was pared by 7 bases and J by 2 bases, with 9 bases of the junction left unmatched. Germline CDR1 reads GTSNPN; CDR2 reads SVGIG (reference sequence). CDR3 length: 16 residues. The CDR3 region is CAFTPGLAGSTDTQYF. CDR3 nucleotides: TGTGCCTTTACACCGGGACTAGCGGGATCCACAGATACGCAGTATTTT.

This clone was detected only once. V is TRBV24-1 and J is TRBJ2-2; a possible D gene is TRBD1 (6 bases). The germline V gene encodes CDR1 KGHDR and CDR2 SFDVKD. Trimming pared 9 bases from V and 5 bases from J, leaving 12 bases between. The CDR3 runs to 13 residues. This chain's CDR3 is CATAGVGTGELFF. The CDR3 DNA follows: TGTGCCACCGCAGGGGTAGGGACCGGGGAGCTGTTTTTT.

The CDR3 sequence: CASSLEQGAFTEAFF. CDR3 bases: TGTGCCAGCAGTTTAGAACAGGGGGCTTTCACTGAAGCTTTCTTT. The rearrangement links TRBV27 to TRBJ1-1; 9 nucleotides agree with TRBD1. The germline V gene has CDR1 MNHEY and CDR2 SMNVEV (reference sequence). The ends lost 2 bases at V and 4 bases at J; junction bases unmatched: 5. The CDR3 covers 15 residues.

The rearrangement joins TRBV25-1 to TRBJ1-1; D is perhaps TRBD1 (5 bases). Germline loops: CDR1 MGHDK, CDR2 SYGVNS. The CDR3 runs 14 residues. V gave up 7 bases and J gave up 5 bases, with 17 bases separating them. For the CDR3, the DNA is TGTGCCAGCACCCCCTGGGGGGGGAAGACTGAAGCTTTCTTT. This sequence encodes CASTPWGGKTEAFF.

The rearrangement links TRBV12-3 or TRBV12-4 to TRBJ2-7; D ambiguous. V shed 4 bases and J shed 6 bases, with 7 bases lying between them. This CDR3 region has 11 residues. CDR3 sequence reads: CASSSAGEQYF. The CDR3 nucleotides read TGTGCCAGCAGTTCGGCAGGCGAGCAGTACTTC.

V gene TRBV6-6 combines with J gene TRBJ1-2, with 8 bases identical to TRBD1. Germline V CDR1 and CDR2: MNHNY, SVGAGI (reference sequence). The CDR3 totals 14 residues. Trimming removed 5 bases from V and 8 bases from J; junction bases left unmatched: 10. CDR3 residues: CASSTPGQGAGYTF. The CDR3, as DNA: TGTGCCAGCAGTACCCCTGGGCAGGGGGCCGGCTACACCTTC.